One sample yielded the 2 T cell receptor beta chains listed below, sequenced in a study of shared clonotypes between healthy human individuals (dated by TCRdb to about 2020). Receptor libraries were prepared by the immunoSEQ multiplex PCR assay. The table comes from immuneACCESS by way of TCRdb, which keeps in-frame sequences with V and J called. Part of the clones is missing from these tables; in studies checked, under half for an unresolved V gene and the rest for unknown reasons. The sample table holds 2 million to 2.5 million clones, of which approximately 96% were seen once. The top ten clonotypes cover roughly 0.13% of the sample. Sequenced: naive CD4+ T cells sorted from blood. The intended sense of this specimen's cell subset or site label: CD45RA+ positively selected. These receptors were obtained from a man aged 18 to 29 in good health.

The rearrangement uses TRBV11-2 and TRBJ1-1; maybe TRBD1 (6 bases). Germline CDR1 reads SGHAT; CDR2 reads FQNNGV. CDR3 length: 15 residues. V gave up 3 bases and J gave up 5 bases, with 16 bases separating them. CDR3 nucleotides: TGTGCCAGCAGCTTGAGAGGCGGGGGGCGGACTGAAGCTTTCTTT. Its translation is CASSLRGGGRTEAFF.

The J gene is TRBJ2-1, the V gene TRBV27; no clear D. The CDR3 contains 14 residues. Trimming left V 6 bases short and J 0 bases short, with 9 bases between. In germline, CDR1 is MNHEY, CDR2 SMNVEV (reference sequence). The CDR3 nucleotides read TGTGCCAGCAGAACTCCTGACTCCTACAATGAGCAGTTCTTC. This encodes CASRTPDSYNEQFF.